The TCR beta chain described here comes from a study of blood T cell repertoires in COVID-19. Study context: Whether acute or convalescent, the COVID-19 samples came from the United States, Italy and Spain.

In the authors' workflow: Estimates of nucleated cell counts were drawn from the amplification of reference gene primers. Here immunoSEQ multiplex PCR was the method, and the copy in TCRdb shows in-frame clones only, minus some. V, J and clone size are taken as reported in that table, and D and trimming were inferred from the DNA itself. The data show about 190,000 clones, 89% seen once. This CDR3 spans 14 amino acids. V dropped 7 bases and J dropped 2 bases, with 11 bases sitting between them. Germline V gene sequence: CDR1 SNHLY, CDR2 FYNNEI. The rearrangement links TRBV2 to TRBJ1-4; no clear D gene. Sequencing used peripheral blood. This sequence originates from a man between 35 and 55 years old with acute or convalescent COVID-19. The CDR3 spells CASKGPGTNEKLFF. CDR3 nucleotide sequence: TGTGCCAGCAAGGGCCCGGGGACTAATGAAAAACTGTTTTTT.